These 14 T cell receptor beta chains were all obtained from the same sample, sequenced in a study of control samples from healthy donors and cancer patients. Method: immunoSEQ multiplex PCR; TCRdb's copy keeps in-frame clones and lacks some. The sample holds fewer than 15,000 clones; approximately 80% are singletons and the top ten take 7% to 10%. The specimen was formalin-fixed, paraffin-embedded tissue. These receptor sequences come from a male donor with melanoma.

By frequency in the sample, this clone is medium-sized. CDR3 residues: CASSQGGLEGPYYGYTF. The CDR3 bases are TGTGCCAGCAGCCAAGGAGGATTGGAGGGGCCCTACTATGGCTACACCTTC. The chain combines TRBV3-1 (or the pseudogene TRBV3-2) with TRBJ1-2; maybe TRBD1 (5 bases). Germline V gene data show CDR1 as LGHDT and CDR2 as YNNKEL (reference sequence). The CDR3 is 17 residues long. With 1 base removed from V and 3 bases from J, the gap between germline ends came to 18 bases.

V usage is TRBV6-5 and J usage is TRBJ2-1; weak D call: TRBD2 (5 bases). CDR1 and CDR2 (germline): MNHEY, SVGAGI. CDR3 length: 15 amino acids. V lost 5 bases and J 7 bases, leaving 18 bases between the germline ends. The CDR3 loop is CASSKIPDFPNEQFF. CDR3 in DNA: TGTGCCAGCAGTAAGATCCCGGACTTTCCGAATGAGCAGTTCTTC.

The chain has TRBV5-6 and TRBJ1-2; D is uncertain. The CDR3 is made up of 14 amino acids. V gave up 0 bases and J gave up 4 bases, with 10 bases separating them. Germline CDR1 SGHDT, CDR2 YYEEEE. In DNA, the CDR3 is TGTGCCAGCAGCTTGGAGGAACAGTTCTATGGCTACACCTTC. This gives the protein CASSLEEQFYGYTF. Using reference TRBV5-6 and TRBJ1-2 for the parts outside the CDR3, the full variable domain is DAGVTQSPTHLIKTRGQQVTLRCSPKSGHDTVSWYQQALGQGPQFIFQYYEEEERQRGNFPDRFSGHQFPNYSSELNVNALLLGDSALYLCASSLEEQFYGYTFGSGTRLTVV.

This clone was detected once. The rearrangement joins TRBV14 to TRBJ1-1; D uncertain. The CDR3 sequence is 14 residues long. With 1 base removed from V and 1 base from J, the gap between germline ends came to 7 bases. Germline values: CDR1 SGHDN, CDR2 FVKESK. The CDR3 protein is CASSQVPGNTEAFF. CDR3 in DNA: TGTGCCAGCAGCCAAGTACCGGGGAACACTGAAGCTTTCTTT.

The rearrangement links TRBV7-6 to TRBJ1-1; D uncertain. The CDR3 extends over 13 amino acids. The V gene lost 5 bases and the J gene lost 0 bases, with 7 bases spanning the gap. Germline CDR1 reads SGHVS; CDR2 reads FNYEAQ. CDR3 in amino acids: CASSLYMNTEAFF. The CDR3 region has the DNA TGTGCCAGCAGCCTTTACATGAACACTGAAGCTTTCTTT.

The chain has TRBV7-2 and TRBJ1-5; perhaps TRBD1 as D (6 bases). The V gene lost 5 bases and the J gene lost 3 bases, with 14 bases spanning the gap. Germline lookup yields CDR1 SGHTA and CDR2 FQGNSA. The CDR3 sequence is 15 residues long. CDR3 in amino acids: CASSAQGGYNQPQHF. CDR3 bases: TGTGCCAGCAGCGCACAGGGAGGATACAATCAGCCCCAGCATTTT.

Judged by abundance, this clone is medium-sized (0.01 to 0.1%). The chain couples TRBV7-9 to TRBJ1-5, with D unclear. The germline CDR1 and CDR2 sequences are SEHNR and FQNEAQ (reference sequence). This CDR3 region has 13 residues. The V and J ends lost 5 bases and 5 bases respectively, with 10 bases between them. The CDR3 region is CASSQDGDQPQHF. As DNA, the CDR3 is TGTGCCAGCAGCCAGGACGGAGATCAGCCCCAGCATTTT.

The V and J genes are TRBV5-1 and TRBJ2-3, with D possibly being TRBD2 (5 bases). The CDR3 covers 14 residues. V was pared by 0 bases and J by 2 bases, with 7 bases between. Per germline, CDR1 SGHRS and CDR2 YFSETQ. CDR3 residues: CASSLVGVTDTQYF. In DNA, the CDR3 is TGCGCCAGCAGCTTGGTCGGGGTCACAGATACGCAGTATTTT. Variable domain in full (rest from reference TRBV5-1 and TRBJ2-3): KAGVTQTPRYLIKTRGQQVTLSCSPISGHRSVSWYQQTPGQGLQFLFEYFSETQRNKGNFPGRFSGRQFSNSRSEMNVSTLELGDSALYLCASSLVGVTDTQYFGPGTRLTVL.

V and J are TRBV9 and TRBJ2-2, with D possibly TRBD1 on 6 matching bases. The CDR3 is 14 amino acids. The V and J ends lost 4 bases and 4 bases respectively, with 11 bases between them. Germline-derived CDR1 and CDR2 are SGDLS and YYNGEE. The CDR3 loop reads CASSLIGGTGELFF. The CDR3 DNA is TGTGCCAGCAGCCTAATAGGGGGCACCGGGGAGCTGTTTTTT.

V is TRBV9 and J is TRBJ1-2; D gene uncertain. Looked up from germline, CDR1 is SGDLS and CDR2 is YYNGEE. This CDR3 has 13 residues. V was pared by 3 bases and J by 2 bases, with 8 bases between. This CDR3 is CASSEPTNYGYTF. The CDR3 nucleotides read TGTGCCAGCAGCGAGCCTACGAACTATGGCTACACCTTC.

The chain recombines TRBV7-3 with TRBJ2-3, with D perhaps assigned TRBD1 or TRBD2 (5 bases each). The CDR3 totals 15 residues. Trimming took 3 bases from V and 0 from J, leaving 10 bases between them. Germline V gene lookup returns CDR1 SGHTA and CDR2 FQGTGA. The CDR3 loop reads CASSFLGRSTDTQYF. CDR3 sequence (DNA): TGTGCCAGCAGCTTTTTGGGACGCAGCACAGATACGCAGTATTTT. The variable domain in full, completed from reference TRBV7-3 and TRBJ2-3, reads GAGVSQTPSNKVTEKGKYVELRCDPISGHTALYWYRQSLGQGPEFLIYFQGTGAADDSGLPNDRFFAVRPEGSVSTLKIQRTERGDSAVYLCASSFLGRSTDTQYFGPGTRLTVL.

This clone turned up a few times. Here the CDR3 DNA reads TGTGCCAGCTCCTTGAGGACCGGATTAGAAGAAAAACTGTTTTTT. Translating gives CASSLRTGLEEKLFF. The chain is built from TRBV18 and TRBJ1-4; D call uncertain. Germline-derived CDR1 and CDR2 are KGHSH and LQKENI. The CDR3 loop spans 15 amino acids. V was shortened by 6 bases and J by 8 bases, with 19 bases between the two germline ends.

By share, this clone ranks as medium-sized. The chain employs TRBV11-2 and TRBJ2-7, with TRBD1 identical over 9 bases. V shed 5 bases, J shed 4 bases, and the junction held 9 bases outside the gene matches. This CDR3 spans 15 amino acids. CDR1 is SGHAT and CDR2 is FQNNGV in the germline V gene. In nucleotides, the CDR3 is TGTGCCAGCAGCATCGGACAGGGGAACCTATACGAGCAGTACTTC. Translated, it gives CASSIGQGNLYEQYF.

This clone was seen a handful of times. Additional DNA sequences in this sample encode the identical CDR3. The chain uses TRBV7-9 and TRBJ1-5; D is unresolved. Germline assignment: CDR1 SEHNR and CDR2 FQNEAQ (reference sequence). The CDR3 runs to 14 residues. The germline V and J ends were trimmed by 5 bases and 1 base, with 9 bases remaining between them. For the CDR3, the DNA is TGTGCCAGCAGCCCGCCGGGAAGCAATCAGCCCCAGCATTTT. It is translated as CASSPPGSNQPQHF. The full variable domain, in which reference TRBV7-9 and TRBJ1-5 provide the parts outside the CDR3, is DTGVSQNPRHKITKRGQNVTFRCDPISEHNRLYWYRQTLGQGPEFLTYFQNEAQLEKSRLLSDRFSAERPKGSFSTLEIQRTEQGDSAMYLCASSPPGSNQPQHFGDGTRLSIL.